This T cell receptor (beta chain) was sequenced in a study of CD4+ T cells in melanoma. Sequencing was performed with immunoSEQ multiplex PCR; in TCRdb, only in-frame clones are kept and a portion is missing. The sample yields nearly 50,000 clones, roughly nine tenths seen once. The study, taken as a whole, reports: Neoantigen-specific CD4+ T cells in melanoma reportedly had diverse differentiation states. A reported correlation linked neoantigen-specific CD4+ T cells to CD8+, macrophage and B cell function.

V lost 0 bases and J lost 3; bases outside the gene matches: 10. CDR1 and CDR2 from the germline V gene are MNHEY and SMNVEV (reference sequence). This CDR3 contains 18 residues. With respect to this clone: Its cognate antigen is unknown.

J is TRBJ1-4 and V is TRBV27; the match to TRBD1 covers 7 bases. The clonotype comes from a human donor with melanoma. Sequencing was carried out using peripheral blood. CDR3 sequence: CASSLSRQGTASNEKLFF. In nucleotides, the CDR3 is TGTGCCAGCAGTTTATCAAGACAGGGTACCGCGTCTAATGAAAAACTGTTTTTT.